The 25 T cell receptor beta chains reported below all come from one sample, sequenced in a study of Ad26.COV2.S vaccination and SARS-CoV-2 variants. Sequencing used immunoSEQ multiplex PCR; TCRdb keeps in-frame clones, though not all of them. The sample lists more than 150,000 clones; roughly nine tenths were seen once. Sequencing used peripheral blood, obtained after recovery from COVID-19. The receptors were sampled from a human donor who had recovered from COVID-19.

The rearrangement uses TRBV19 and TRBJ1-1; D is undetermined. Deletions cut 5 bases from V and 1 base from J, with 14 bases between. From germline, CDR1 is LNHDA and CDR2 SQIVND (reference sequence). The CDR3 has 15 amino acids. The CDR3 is CASSDRERENTEAFF. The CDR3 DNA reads TGTGCCAGTAGTGATCGGGAGAGGGAGAACACTGAAGCTTTCTTT.

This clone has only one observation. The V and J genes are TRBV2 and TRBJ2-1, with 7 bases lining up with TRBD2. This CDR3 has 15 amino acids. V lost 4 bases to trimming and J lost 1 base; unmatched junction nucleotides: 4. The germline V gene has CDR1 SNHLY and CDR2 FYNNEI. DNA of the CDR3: TGTGCCAGCAGTGTAAACGGGAGGTCCTACAATGAGCAGTTCTTC. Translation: CASSVNGRSYNEQFF.

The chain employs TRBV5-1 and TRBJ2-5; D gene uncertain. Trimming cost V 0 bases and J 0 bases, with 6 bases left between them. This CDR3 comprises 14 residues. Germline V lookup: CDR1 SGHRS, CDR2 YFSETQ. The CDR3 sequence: CASSLGADQETQYF. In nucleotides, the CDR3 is TGCGCCAGCAGCTTGGGGGCAGACCAAGAGACCCAGTACTTC. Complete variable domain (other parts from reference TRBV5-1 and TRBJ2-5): KAGVTQTPRYLIKTRGQQVTLSCSPISGHRSVSWYQQTPGQGLQFLFEYFSETQRNKGNFPGRFSGRQFSNSRSEMNVSTLELGDSALYLCASSLGADQETQYFGPGTRLLVL.

The CDR3 here is CASSLDLNTEAFF. CDR3 DNA sequence: TGCGCCAGCAGCTTGGACCTGAACACTGAAGCTTTCTTT. V usage is TRBV5-1 and J usage is TRBJ1-1; unclear D gene. Trimming cost V 0 bases and J 0 bases, with 3 bases left between them. The CDR3 length is 13 residues. Germline CDR1 and CDR2: SGHRS and YFSETQ. The full variable domain, in which reference TRBV5-1 and TRBJ1-1 provide the parts outside the CDR3, is KAGVTQTPRYLIKTRGQQVTLSCSPISGHRSVSWYQQTPGQGLQFLFEYFSETQRNKGNFPGRFSGRQFSNSRSEMNVSTLELGDSALYLCASSLDLNTEAFFGQGTRLTVV.

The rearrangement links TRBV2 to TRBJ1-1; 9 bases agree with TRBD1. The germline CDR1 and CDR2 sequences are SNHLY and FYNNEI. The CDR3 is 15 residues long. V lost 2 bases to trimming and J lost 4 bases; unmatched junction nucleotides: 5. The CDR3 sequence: CASSESATGGTEAFF. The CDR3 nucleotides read TGTGCCAGCAGTGAATCCGCGACAGGGGGCACTGAAGCTTTCTTT.

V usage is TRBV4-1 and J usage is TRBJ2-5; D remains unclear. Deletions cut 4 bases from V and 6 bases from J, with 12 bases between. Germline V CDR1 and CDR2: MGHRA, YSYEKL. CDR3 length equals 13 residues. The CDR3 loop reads CASSLSLDQTQYF. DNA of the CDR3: TGCGCCAGCAGCCTTTCTCTCGACCAGACCCAGTACTTC.

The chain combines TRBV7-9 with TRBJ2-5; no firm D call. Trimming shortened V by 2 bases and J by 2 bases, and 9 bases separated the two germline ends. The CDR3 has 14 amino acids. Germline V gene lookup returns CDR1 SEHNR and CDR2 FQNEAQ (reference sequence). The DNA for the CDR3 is TGTGCCAGCAGCTTACGGCAGGCTCAAGAGACCCAGTACTTC. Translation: CASSLRQAQETQYF.

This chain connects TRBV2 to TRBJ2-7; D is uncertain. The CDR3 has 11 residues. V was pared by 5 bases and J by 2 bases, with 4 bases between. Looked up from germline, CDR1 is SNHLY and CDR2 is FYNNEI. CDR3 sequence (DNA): TGTGCCAGCAGTCTCCCCTACGAGCAGTACTTC. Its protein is CASSLPYEQYF.

The CDR3 is CASSLRGAGNTIYF. The CDR3 nucleotides are TGTGCCAGCAGTTTAAGGGGGGCTGGAAACACCATATATTTT. This sequence joins TRBV2 and TRBJ1-3; perhaps TRBD1 as D (6 bases). Germline V gene sequence: CDR1 SNHLY, CDR2 FYNNEI. V was shortened by 5 bases and J by 2 bases, with 10 bases between the two germline ends. The CDR3 covers 14 residues.

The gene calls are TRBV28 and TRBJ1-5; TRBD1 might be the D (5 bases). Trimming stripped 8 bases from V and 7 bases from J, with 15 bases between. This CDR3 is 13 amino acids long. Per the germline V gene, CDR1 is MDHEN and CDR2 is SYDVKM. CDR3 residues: CASFKGVRQPQHF. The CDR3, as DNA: TGTGCCAGCTTTAAAGGGGTCCGGCAGCCCCAGCATTTT.

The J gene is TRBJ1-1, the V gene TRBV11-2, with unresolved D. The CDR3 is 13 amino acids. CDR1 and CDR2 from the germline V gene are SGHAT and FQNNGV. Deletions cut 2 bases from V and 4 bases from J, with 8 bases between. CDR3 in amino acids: CASSLRVRTEAFF. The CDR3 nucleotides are TGTGCCAGCAGCTTACGAGTCCGCACTGAAGCTTTCTTT. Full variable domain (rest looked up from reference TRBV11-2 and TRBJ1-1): EAGVAQSPRYKIIEKRQSVAFWCNPISGHATLYWYQQILGQGPKLLIQFQNNGVVDDSQLPKDRFSAERLKGVDSTLKIQPAKLEDSAVYLCASSLRVRTEAFFGQGTRLTVV.

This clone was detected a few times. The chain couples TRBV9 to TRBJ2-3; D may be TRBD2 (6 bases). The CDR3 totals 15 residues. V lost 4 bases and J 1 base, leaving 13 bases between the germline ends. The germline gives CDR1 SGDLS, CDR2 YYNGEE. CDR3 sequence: CASSPTERGTDTQYF. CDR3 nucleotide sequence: TGTGCCAGCAGCCCGACAGAGCGGGGCACAGATACGCAGTATTTT.

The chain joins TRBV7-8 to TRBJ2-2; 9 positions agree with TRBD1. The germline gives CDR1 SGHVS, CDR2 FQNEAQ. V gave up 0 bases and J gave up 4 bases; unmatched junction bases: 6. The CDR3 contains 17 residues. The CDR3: CASSLAGRTGVTGELFF. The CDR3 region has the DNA TGTGCCAGCAGCTTAGCAGGGAGGACAGGGGTCACCGGGGAGCTGTTTTTT.

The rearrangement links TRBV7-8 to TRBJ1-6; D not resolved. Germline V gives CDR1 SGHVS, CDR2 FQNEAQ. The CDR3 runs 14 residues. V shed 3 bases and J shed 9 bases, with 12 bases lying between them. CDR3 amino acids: CASSFSQNVSPLHF. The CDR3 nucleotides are TGTGCCAGCAGCTTTTCACAGAATGTTTCACCCCTCCACTTT.

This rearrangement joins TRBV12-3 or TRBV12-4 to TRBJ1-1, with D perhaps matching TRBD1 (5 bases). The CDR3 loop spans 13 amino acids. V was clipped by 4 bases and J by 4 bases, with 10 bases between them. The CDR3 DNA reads TGTGCCAGCAGTTCCGGGGGTGGCACTGAAGCTTTCTTT. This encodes CASSSGGGTEAFF.

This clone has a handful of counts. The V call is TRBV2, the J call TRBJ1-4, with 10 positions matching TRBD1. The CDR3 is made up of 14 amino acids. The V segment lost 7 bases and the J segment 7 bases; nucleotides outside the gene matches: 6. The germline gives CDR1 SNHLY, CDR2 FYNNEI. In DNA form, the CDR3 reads TGTGCCAGCAATCCCCGGGACAGGGGTGAAAAACTGTTTTTT. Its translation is CASNPRDRGEKLFF. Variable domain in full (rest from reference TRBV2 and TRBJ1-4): EPEVTQTPSHQVTQMGQEVILRCVPISNHLYFYWYRQILGQKVEFLVSFYNNEISEKSEIFDDQFSVERPDGSNFTLKIRSTKLEDSAMYFCASNPRDRGEKLFFGSGTQLSVL.

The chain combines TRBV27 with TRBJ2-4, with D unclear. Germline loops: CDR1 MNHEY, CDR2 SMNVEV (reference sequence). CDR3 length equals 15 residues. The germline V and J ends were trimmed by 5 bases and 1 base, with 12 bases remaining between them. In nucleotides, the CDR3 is TGTGCCAGCAGTCCAGGAGATGATGCCAAAAACATTCAGTACTTC. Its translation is CASSPGDDAKNIQYF.

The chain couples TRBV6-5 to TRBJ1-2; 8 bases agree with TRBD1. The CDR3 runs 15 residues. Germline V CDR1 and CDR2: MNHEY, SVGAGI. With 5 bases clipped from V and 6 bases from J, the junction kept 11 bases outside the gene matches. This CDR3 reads CASSPSHGQGHGYTF. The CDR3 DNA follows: TGTGCCAGCAGTCCAAGCCACGGACAGGGCCATGGCTACACCTTC.

The CDR3: CASSTALNQPQHF. Here the CDR3 DNA reads TGTGCCAGCAGTACAGCCCTCAATCAGCCCCAGCATTTT. The chain has TRBV28 and TRBJ1-5; D gene unclear. Germline V gene data show CDR1 as MDHEN and CDR2 as SYDVKM. Trimming pared 5 bases from V and 3 bases from J, leaving 8 bases between. The CDR3 consists of 13 residues.

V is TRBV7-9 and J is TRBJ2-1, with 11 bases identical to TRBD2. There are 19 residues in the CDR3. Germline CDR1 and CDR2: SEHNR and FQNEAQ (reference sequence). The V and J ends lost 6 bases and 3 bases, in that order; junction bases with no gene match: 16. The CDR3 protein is CASRPLAGEGEGYYNEQFF. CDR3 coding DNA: TGTGCCAGCAGACCACTAGCGGGAGAAGGAGAGGGCTACTACAATGAGCAGTTCTTC.

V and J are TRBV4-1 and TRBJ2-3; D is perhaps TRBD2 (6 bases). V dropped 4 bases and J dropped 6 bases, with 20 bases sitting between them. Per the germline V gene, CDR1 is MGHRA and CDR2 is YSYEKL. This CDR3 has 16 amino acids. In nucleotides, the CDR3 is TGCGCCAGCAGCCTAACCGACCGTCGGGAGAGGGATACGCAGTATTTT. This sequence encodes CASSLTDRRERDTQYF.

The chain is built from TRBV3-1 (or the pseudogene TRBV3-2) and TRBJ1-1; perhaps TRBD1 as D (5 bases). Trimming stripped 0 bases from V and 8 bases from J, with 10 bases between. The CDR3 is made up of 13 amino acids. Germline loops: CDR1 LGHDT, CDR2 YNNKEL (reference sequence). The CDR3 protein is CASSQDWTKEAFF. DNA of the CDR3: TGTGCCAGCAGCCAAGATTGGACAAAAGAAGCTTTCTTT.

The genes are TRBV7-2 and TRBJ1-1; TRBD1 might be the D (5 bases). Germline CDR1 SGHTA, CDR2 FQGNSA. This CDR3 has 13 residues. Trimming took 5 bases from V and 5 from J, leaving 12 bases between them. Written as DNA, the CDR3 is TGTGCCAGCAGCCCAGGGTTGAGGACTGAAGCTTTCTTT. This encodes CASSPGLRTEAFF.

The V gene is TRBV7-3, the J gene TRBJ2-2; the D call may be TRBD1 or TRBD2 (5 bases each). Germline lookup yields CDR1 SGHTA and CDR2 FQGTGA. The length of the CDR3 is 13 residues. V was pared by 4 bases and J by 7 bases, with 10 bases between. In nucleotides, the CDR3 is TGTGCCAGCAGCTCCCAGGGAGACGGGGAGCTGTTTTTT. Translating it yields CASSSQGDGELFF.

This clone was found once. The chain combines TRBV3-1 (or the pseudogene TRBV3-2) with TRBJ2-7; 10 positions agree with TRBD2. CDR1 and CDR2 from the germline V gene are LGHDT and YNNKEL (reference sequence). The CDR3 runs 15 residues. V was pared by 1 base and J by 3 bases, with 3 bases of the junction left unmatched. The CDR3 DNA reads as TGTGCCAGCAGCCAAGGAACTAGCGGGATCTACGAGCAGTACTTC. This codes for CASSQGTSGIYEQYF.